Here is one T cell receptor (beta chain) with its context. Its antigen is still unknown. This sample was included in a study of CD8 T cells in ankylosing spondylitis. Trimming shortened V by 3 bases and J by 0 bases, and 9 bases separated the two germline ends. The CDR3 runs to 16 residues. Germline V gene lookup returns CDR1 LGHDT and CDR2 YNNKEL (reference sequence). General study points: From matched ankylosing spondylitis synovial fluid, disease-linked clones were reportedly recovered at significantly enriched levels. A TCR beta motif of 7 to 9 highly homologous variants seemed to mark ankylosing spondylitis blood.

TCRdb called the 5' RACE reads again in MiXCR, with one record for every CDR3 protein. In the table there are approximately 150,000 distinct CDR3 sequences, more than 40% of which are singletons. The sample consisted of synovial fluid, either unsorted or a sorted T cell fraction (not recorded which). The clonotype was recovered from a male donor with ankylosing spondylitis. The chain joins TRBV3-1 to TRBJ2-6; D is unclear. CDR3 sequence: CASSHPRTSGANVLTF. The CDR3, as DNA: TGTGCCAGCAGCCACCCCCGGACCTCTGGGGCCAACGTCCTGACTTTC.